This T cell receptor (beta chain) was recovered during a study of T cells in Graves' hyperthyroidism and ophthalmopathy. The study's findings and limits: A model of 13 V-J pairs discriminated ophthalmopathy from stable hyperthyroidism. Blood held most thyroid clonotypes expanded above 0.001 frequency.

CDR3 size: 12 residues. The germline CDR1 and CDR2 sequences are SQVTM and ANQGSEA. With 5 bases clipped from V and 6 bases from J, the junction kept 2 bases outside the gene matches. There are many counts of this clonotype. Its antigen is as yet unknown. Researchers amplified the TCR beta CDR3 regions from RNA transcripts. Using the HTBI primer set, a first-round RT-PCR was run on the TCR CDR3. TCRdb ran MiXCR on the multiplex PCR reads and lists one entry per CDR3 protein. The sample has approximately 740,000 distinct CDR3 sequences; about 14% are singletons. This chain links TRBV29-1 with TRBJ2-7; 12 bases are a match to TRBD2. The clonotype was recovered from a woman between 18 and 30 years old with Graves' hyperthyroidism. Sequences were obtained from blood. The CDR3 DNA reads as TGCAGCGTTAGACTAGCGGGAGTCGAGCAGTACTTC. Protein product: CSVRLAGVEQYF.